The 23 T cell receptor beta chains given below trace back to one sample, sequenced in a study of shared T cell receptors in the human thymus. The assay was immunoSEQ multiplex PCR, and TCRdb's table has in-frame clones only and misses some. The data hold 700,000 or so clones, with 80% to 90% observed a single time. This same sample was also taken into another study, of human thymus T cells.

The sample comprised thymocytes. Receptor source: a girl under three years old with a congenital heart defect.

This sequence joins TRBV21-1 and TRBJ2-7; the table's D call, TRBD1, has no DNA check behind it. TRBV21-1 is flagged as a pseudogene. The CDR3 consists of 16 residues. The CDR3: CASSKMADRVAGEQYF. For the CDR3, the DNA is TGTGCCAGCAGCAAAATGGCGGACAGGGTAGCTGGCGAGCAGTACTTC.

This clone was counted a single time. CDR3 loop: CASTPLRVRGTEAFF. The CDR3 DNA is TGTGCCAGCACCCCCCTGCGGGTTCGGGGCACTGAAGCTTTCTTT. The J gene is TRBJ1-1, the V gene TRBV27; D uncertain. Germline V CDR1 and CDR2: MNHEY, SMNVEV (reference sequence). There are 15 residues in the CDR3. Trimming left V 7 bases short and J 4 bases short, with 19 bases between.

This clone was found once. The chain is built from TRBV4-3 and TRBJ1-1; D not resolved. The V gene's germline CDR1 is LGHNA and CDR2 YSLEER. The CDR3 length is 15 residues. V lost 4 bases to trimming and J lost 7 bases, with 19 bases between them. The chain's CDR3 is CASSPLTGDPVEAFF. The CDR3 coding sequence is TGCGCCAGCAGCCCCCTCACGGGAGACCCCGTTGAAGCTTTCTTT.

This chain links TRBV29-1 with TRBJ1-5; D unresolved. The CDR3 totals 14 residues. Germline V lookup: CDR1 SQVTM, CDR2 ANQGSEA. The V end lost 5 bases, the J end lost 4 bases, and 15 bases lay between the germline ends. The CDR3 DNA is TGCAGCGTTCGAGGGAGGGAGGCGAATCAGCCCCAGCATTTT. Translated: CSVRGREANQPQHF.

The chain carries TRBV19 and TRBJ2-4; a possible D gene is TRBD1 (6 bases). V was trimmed by 4 bases and J by 2 bases, leaving 9 bases between them. This CDR3 has 14 residues. Germline CDR1 reads LNHDA; CDR2 reads SQIVND (reference sequence). CDR3 in amino acids: CASSTDSSKNIQYF. The CDR3 bases are TGTGCCAGTAGTACGGACAGCTCCAAAAACATTCAGTACTTC.

The genes are TRBV9 and TRBJ2-1; 10 nucleotides match TRBD1. Germline CDR1 reads SGDLS; CDR2 reads YYNGEE. The length of the CDR3 is 18 residues. The V gene end was trimmed by 7 bases and the J gene end by 0 bases; junction bases not matched to a gene: 13. The CDR3 sequence is CASFPGQGSPSSYNEQFF. In nucleotides, the CDR3 is TGTGCCAGCTTCCCGGGACAGGGGTCCCCCAGCTCCTACAATGAGCAGTTCTTC.

The gene calls are TRBV27 and TRBJ1-2, with unresolved D. The length of the CDR3 is 16 residues. V dropped 5 bases and J dropped 2 bases, with 18 bases sitting between them. From germline, CDR1 is MNHEY and CDR2 SMNVEV (reference sequence). The chain's CDR3 is CASSGVIEGTNYGYTF. For the CDR3, the DNA is TGTGCCAGCAGTGGGGTAATCGAGGGAACCAACTATGGCTACACCTTC.

The chain recombines TRBV4-3 with TRBJ1-2; D call uncertain. V lost 0 bases to trimming and J lost 3 bases, with 20 bases between them. This CDR3 has 18 amino acids. Per the germline V gene, CDR1 is LGHNA and CDR2 is YSLEER. The CDR3 loop reads CASSQDRQVLHPDYGYTF. The CDR3 DNA reads TGCGCCAGCAGCCAAGATCGGCAGGTCCTACACCCGGACTATGGCTACACCTTC.

This clone was seen only once. V usage is TRBV11-3 and J usage is TRBJ1-2; perhaps TRBD1 as D (5 bases). CDR3 length equals 17 residues. Germline CDR1 is SGHNT and CDR2 is YENEEA. Trimming took off 5 bases at V and 4 bases at J, with 23 bases between the two ends. Here the CDR3 reads CASSPGDSSPKPYGYTF. The CDR3 coding sequence is TGTGCCAGCAGCCCTGGGGACTCAAGTCCGAAACCCTATGGCTACACCTTC. The full variable domain, in which reference TRBV11-3 and TRBJ1-2 provide the parts outside the CDR3, is EAGVVQSPRYKIIEKKQPVAFWCNPISGHNTLYWYLQNLGQGPELLIRYENEEAVDDSQLPKDRFSAERLKGVDSTLKIQPAELGDSAVYLCASSPGDSSPKPYGYTFGSGTRLTVV.

This chain connects TRBV9 to TRBJ2-1; a possible D gene is TRBD2 (7 bases). The CDR3 totals 15 residues. Deletions cut 3 bases from V and 0 bases from J, with 10 bases between. Germline values: CDR1 SGDLS, CDR2 YYNGEE. CDR3 sequence (DNA): TGTGCCAGCAGCGAGGGGGGGAGCTCCTACAATGAGCAGTTCTTC. It is translated as CASSEGGSSYNEQFF.

The chain combines TRBV19 with TRBJ1-1; 7 nucleotides match TRBD1. In germline, CDR1 is LNHDA, CDR2 SQIVND (reference sequence). Trimming took 3 bases from V and 1 from J; bases not matched to a gene: 5. The CDR3 covers 15 residues. The CDR3 is CASSIPGQRNTEAFF. The DNA for the CDR3 is TGTGCCAGTAGTATCCCGGGACAGCGGAACACTGAAGCTTTCTTT.

This clone appeared a single time. The rearrangement links TRBV5-6 to TRBJ1-2; tentatively, D is TRBD1 (5 bases). CDR3 length equals 17 residues. The V end lost 4 bases, the J end lost 2 bases, and 21 bases lay between the germline ends. The V gene's germline CDR1 is SGHDT and CDR2 YYEEEE. The CDR3 DNA sequence: TGTGCCAGCAGCCCGTTCCGGAGGGGCCCGCCAAACTATGGCTACACCTTC. Amino acids: CASSPFRRGPPNYGYTF.

The rearrangement links TRBV30 to TRBJ1-2; 7 bases are a match to TRBD1. Germline lookup yields CDR1 GTSNPN and CDR2 SVGIG (reference sequence). CDR3 length: 13 residues. After removal of 2 bases from V and 4 bases from J, the junction contained 4 bases not matched to a gene. The CDR3 DNA reads TGTGCCTGGAGTCCGACAGGGCTCTATGGCTACACCTTC. Amino acid sequence: CAWSPTGLYGYTF.

This clone was picked up one time. The rearrangement links TRBV10-3 to TRBJ1-2; maybe TRBD1 (5 bases). The CDR3 spans 12 residues. The V gene lost 6 bases and the J gene lost 6 bases, with 11 bases spanning the gap. CDR1 and CDR2 from the germline V gene are ENHRY and SYGVKD. The CDR3 here is CAIRARVHGYTF. The CDR3 nucleotides are TGTGCCATCAGGGCCAGGGTCCATGGCTACACCTTC.

The gene calls are TRBV9 and TRBJ2-5; D may be TRBD2 (5 bases). The germline CDR1 and CDR2 sequences are SGDLS and YYNGEE. CDR3 length equals 16 residues. Between the trimmed V and J ends, which lost 4 bases and 3 bases, there was a span of 19 bases. As DNA, the CDR3 is TGTGCCAGCAGCCCCCCCGCTGGCACCGGGGAAGAGACCCAGTACTTC. Its protein is CASSPPAGTGEETQYF.

The gene calls are TRBV7-6 and TRBJ2-7, with 9 bases lining up with TRBD1. The germline V gene encodes CDR1 SGHVS and CDR2 FNYEAQ. Trimming took 7 bases from V and 1 from J; bases not matched to a gene: 11. The CDR3 is 16 amino acids. In DNA, the CDR3 is TGTGCCAGCAAGGGACAGGGAGAAGAGGGGTCCTACGAGCAGTACTTC. Its translation: CASKGQGEEGSYEQYF.

The genes are TRBV5-1 and TRBJ2-1, with D maybe TRBD1 (5 bases). Germline assignment: CDR1 SGHRS and CDR2 YFSETQ. Trimming took off 3 bases at V and 5 bases at J, with 12 bases between the two ends. CDR3 length: 14 amino acids. CDR3 sequence (DNA): TGCGCCAGCAGCTCCTCACGACAGCACAATGAGCAGTTCTTC. Its translation: CASSSSRQHNEQFF.

The chain carries TRBV5-1 and TRBJ1-6; TRBD1 might be the D (5 bases). Germline CDR1 reads SGHRS; CDR2 reads YFSETQ. This CDR3 contains 17 residues. The V end was cut by 0 bases, the J end by 7 bases, with 17 bases between. This CDR3 is CASSLDWGQIGNSPLHF. The CDR3 DNA reads as TGCGCCAGCAGCTTGGATTGGGGCCAAATCGGGAATTCACCCCTCCACTTT.

This sequence joins TRBV5-8 and TRBJ2-5, with 7 bases lining up with TRBD1. Unmatched junction bases numbered 16, after V lost 4 bases and J lost 4 bases. Germline V gene sequence: CDR1 SGHTS, CDR2 YDEGEE. The CDR3 runs 17 residues. The CDR3 sequence is CASSLRSGDSVSETQYF. CDR3 nucleotides: TGTGCCAGCAGCCTGCGGTCCGGGGACAGTGTTTCAGAGACCCAGTACTTC.

The rearrangement joins TRBV7-9 to TRBJ2-7; D unresolved. CDR3 length: 12 residues. Trimming took off 1 base at V and 6 bases at J, with 7 bases between the two ends. Germline lookup yields CDR1 SEHNR and CDR2 FQNEAQ (reference sequence). The CDR3 DNA is TGTGCCAGCAGCTTAGACTTATGCGAGCAGTACTTC. Translated, it gives CASSLDLCEQYF.

The genes are TRBV5-5 and TRBJ1-2; perhaps TRBD1 as D (5 bases). This CDR3 has 15 amino acids. V was shortened by 3 bases and J by 3 bases, with 15 bases between the two germline ends. Germline values: CDR1 SGHKS, CDR2 YYEKEE (reference sequence). In DNA form, the CDR3 reads TGTGCCAGCAGCTCCCCCTTTAGGGGTTACTATGGCTACACCTTC. Encoded protein: CASSSPFRGYYGYTF.

This sequence joins TRBV7-6 and TRBJ1-5; D is unresolved. Germline loops: CDR1 SGHVS, CDR2 FNYEAQ. V was shortened by 4 bases and J by 6 bases, with 16 bases between the two germline ends. CDR3 length equals 15 residues. The CDR3 region is CASSSRIGPSQPQHF. CDR3 nucleotides: TGTGCCAGCAGCTCGCGGATCGGTCCTAGTCAGCCCCAGCATTTT.

This clone occurred a few times. V and J are TRBV6-1 and TRBJ1-2; 7 bases are a match to TRBD1. The CDR3 is 12 amino acids. Germline V gives CDR1 MNHNS, CDR2 SASEGT. With 6 bases clipped from V and 3 bases from J, the junction kept 1 base outside the gene matches. The CDR3 region is CASSTGDYGYTF. In DNA, the CDR3 is TGTGCCAGCAGCACAGGGGACTATGGCTACACCTTC.